Listed below are T cell receptor beta chains from one sample, sequenced in a study of cytomegalovirus exposure and HLA in healthy donors. Profiled with immunoSEQ multiplex PCR; TCRdb holds only in-frame clones, not every one. The sample contains 180,000 or so clones, nearly 80% of which appear only once. Material for sequencing was PBMCs. These receptors were obtained from a man aged 50-59 years in good health and CMV-seropositive. Both conserved end residues are part of each CDR3. D genes are given only for firm matches. Clone size, where shown, is once, few, many, or a class for clones that have expanded.

>.|TRBJ1-4|TRBV7-2|TRBD1
CASTQNRGFEKLFF
TGTGCCAGCACGCAAAACAGGGGGTTTGAAAAACTGTTTTTT
>.|TRBJ1-5|TRBV27|.
CASSSLRQGSNQPQHF
TGTGCCAGCAGTTCCCTTAGGCAGGGCAGCAATCAGCCCCAGCATTTT
>.|TRBJ2-7|TRBV5-6|TRBD2
CASSVRLAGGSSYEQYF
TGTGCCAGCAGCGTAAGACTAGCGGGGGGGAGCTCCTACGAGCAGTACTTC
>.|TRBJ1-2|TRBV25-1|.
CASEDSEKLYGYTF
TGTGCCAGCGAGGACAGCGAAAAGCTCTATGGCTACACCTTC
>few|TRBJ1-5|TRBV7-9|.
CASSSGVHQPQHF
TGTGCCAGCAGCTCAGGGGTTCATCAGCCCCAGCATTTT
>.|TRBJ1-4|TRBV5-6|.
CASSSGTSEKLFF
TGTGCCAGCAGCTCCGGGACAAGTGAAAAACTGTTTTTT
>.|TRBJ1-6|TRBV10-1|TRBD1
CASRRDRGNSPLHF
TGCGCCAGCAGGAGGGACAGGGGTAATTCACCCCTCCACTTT
>few|TRBJ1-1|TRBV7-9|.
CASSLAFRTEAFF
TGTGCCAGCAGCTTAGCATTCCGGACTGAAGCTTTCTTT
>.|TRBJ1-5|TRBV7-5|.
CARSAPRDRNQPQHF
TGTGCCAGAAGCGCACCTCGGGACAGAAATCAGCCCCAGCATTTT
>.|TRBJ2-5|TRBV13|.
CASSGGLRETQYF
TGTGCCAGCAGCGGCGGACTAAGGGAGACCCAGTACTTC
>.|TRBJ2-2|TRBV7-6|TRBD2
CASSPRGLAGENTGELFF
TGTGCCAGCAGCCCGCGGGGACTAGCGGGGGAGAACACCGGGGAGCTGTTTTTT
>.|TRBJ2-4|TRBV5-1|TRBD2
CASNSRLAGGKNIQYF
TGCGCCAGCAACTCCCGACTAGCGGGAGGCAAAAACATTCAGTACTTC
>.|TRBJ2-1|TRBV11-3|.
CASSPDSSSYNEQFF
TGTGCCAGCAGCCCTGACAGTAGCTCCTACAATGAGCAGTTCTTC
>.|TRBJ2-1|TRBV5-1|.
CASRDSDEQFF
TGCGCCAGCAGGGATAGCGATGAGCAGTTCTTC
>.|TRBJ1-4|TRBV14|TRBD1
CASNKGTASNEKLFF
TGTGCCAGCAATAAGGGGACAGCGTCTAATGAAAAACTGTTTTTT
>.|TRBJ2-1|TRBV7-9|.
CASSLVSEYNEQFF
TGTGCCAGCAGCTTAGTTTCGGAGTACAATGAGCAGTTCTTC
>.|TRBJ1-6|TRBV7-2|.
CASTTLGGPLHF
TGTGCCAGCACCACCCTAGGGGGACCCCTCCACTTT
>.|TRBJ2-7|TRBV4-3|.
CASSQAFFPPGSFNEQYF
TGCGCCAGCAGCCAAGCCTTTTTCCCTCCGGGGAGCTTCAACGAGCAGTACTTC
>.|TRBJ2-7|TRBV29-1|TRBD1
CSVGQGFHEQYF
TGCAGCGTTGGACAGGGGTTCCACGAGCAGTACTTC
>.|TRBJ2-1|TRBV5-1|.
CASFKGGAGDEQFF
TGCGCCAGCTTCAAAGGGGGGGCTGGCGATGAGCAGTTCTTC
>.|TRBJ2-3|TRBV5-1|.
CASSRGTDTQYF
TGCGCCAGCTCCCGAGGCACAGATACGCAGTATTTT
>.|TRBJ1-3|TRBV6-1|.
CASSPPRGSGNTIYF
TGTGCCAGCAGTCCCCCCCGGGGTTCTGGAAACACCATATATTTT
>.|TRBJ2-1|TRBV2|.
CASSRGNEQFF
TGTGCCAGCAGTAGGGGGAATGAGCAGTTCTTC
>.|TRBJ1-3|TRBV7-8|.
CASSLRYRGTGNTIYF
TGTGCCAGCAGCTTAAGATATCGGGGTACCGGAAACACCATATATTTT
>once|TRBJ1-5|TRBV27|.
CASSFWGVDQPQHF
TGTGCCAGCAGTTTTTGGGGGGTGGATCAGCCCCAGCATTTT
>.|TRBJ2-2|TRBV2|.
CASLGLTNTGELFF
TGTGCCAGCCTGGGGCTAACCAACACCGGGGAGCTGTTTTTT
>.|TRBJ1-4|TRBV28|.
CASNPIPRANEKLFF
TGTGCCAGCAACCCGATCCCGCGGGCTAATGAAAAACTGTTTTTT
>.|TRBJ1-5|TRBV19|.
CASSIGGGGLRSNQPQHF
TGTGCCAGTAGTATCGGGGGCGGGGGGCTACGAAGCAATCAGCCCCAGCATTTT
>.|TRBJ1-1|TRBV2|.
CASRLGAFF
TGTGCCAGCAGACTTGGAGCTTTCTTT
>.|TRBJ2-1|TRBV9|TRBD2
CASGGGGGGYNEQFF
TGTGCCAGCGGAGGCGGGGGGGGTGGTTACAATGAGCAGTTCTTC
>few|TRBJ2-3|TRBV9|TRBD2
CASSVAGAGGTWGTDTQYF
TGTGCCAGCAGCGTAGCCGGAGCGGGGGGCACGTGGGGCACAGATACGCAGTATTTT
>.|TRBJ2-3|TRBV18|.
CASSSGISTDTQYF
TGTGCCAGCTCCTCAGGGATTAGCACAGATACGCAGTATTTT
>few|TRBJ2-1|TRBV6-6|TRBD2
CASSKGLVLHNEQFF
TGTGCCAGCAGTAAAGGACTAGTGCTACACAATGAGCAGTTCTTC
>.|TRBJ2-1|TRBV6-4|TRBD1
CASSRDSNYNEQFF
TGTGCCAGCTCCAGGGACAGTAACTACAATGAGCAGTTCTTC
>.|TRBJ1-1|TRBV11-1|.
CASSFTPNTEAFF
TGTGCCAGCAGCTTCACACCGAACACTGAAGCTTTCTTT
>once|TRBJ2-7|TRBV27|.
CASSFGAFYEQYF
TGTGCCAGCAGTTTTGGGGCGTTCTACGAGCAGTACTTC
>.|TRBJ1-2|TRBV21-1|.
CASSKGGTDKF
TGTGCCAGCAGCAAAGGAGGGACAGATAAATTC
>few|TRBJ2-1|TRBV11-3|.
CASSLSGGYNEQFF
TGTGCCAGCAGCTTAAGCGGAGGGTACAATGAGCAGTTCTTC
>.|TRBJ1-5|TRBV4-3|.
CASSQDPGGNQPQHF
TGCGCCAGCAGCCAAGATCCAGGGGGCAATCAGCCCCAGCATTTT
>.|TRBJ1-4|TRBV6-6|.
CASSYSTSEKLFF
TGTGCCAGCAGTTACTCGACTTCTGAAAAACTGTTTTTT
>.|TRBJ2-3|TRBV15|.
CATRTRGQFGGDTQYF
TGTGCCACCAGAACCAGGGGACAGTTCGGGGGAGATACGCAGTATTTT
>.|TRBJ1-6|TRBV18|.
CASSQGGAYNSPLHF
TGTGCCAGCTCCCAAGGGGGGGCCTATAATTCACCCCTCCACTTT
>.|TRBJ2-1|TRBV15|.
CATSIQTEINEQFF
TGTGCCACCAGCATCCAGACGGAGATCAATGAGCAGTTCTTC
>.|TRBJ1-5|TRBV2|TRBD1
CASSSDGQGSNQPQHF
TGTGCCAGCAGCTCTGACGGACAGGGCAGCAATCAGCCCCAGCATTTT
>.|TRBJ2-1|TRBV11-1|.
CASSLLGASYNEQFF
TGTGCCAGCAGCCTGCTGGGGGCGTCCTACAATGAGCAGTTCTTC
>few|TRBJ1-5|TRBV28|TRBD1
CASSSPGQGANQPQHF
TGTGCCAGCAGTTCTCCGGGACAGGGGGCGAATCAGCCCCAGCATTTT
>few|TRBJ1-2|TRBV19|TRBD1
CASSASFGTVYGYTF
TGTGCCAGTAGTGCGTCCTTCGGGACAGTCTATGGCTACACCTTC
>.|TRBJ1-1|TRBV15|.
CATTFLGDTEAFF
TGTGCCACCACCTTTCTAGGGGACACTGAAGCTTTCTTT
>few|TRBJ1-5|TRBV27|.
CASRKNRDINQPQHF
TGTGCCAGCAGGAAAAACCGGGACATCAATCAGCCCCAGCATTTT
>.|TRBJ1-1|TRBV13|.
CASSSPLLPPEAFF
TGTGCCAGCAGCTCTCCACTGCTCCCCCCTGAAGCTTTCTTT
>.|TRBJ2-1|TRBV9|.
CASSASYRYFAYNEQFF
TGTGCCAGCAGCGCGAGCTACAGGTATTTTGCCTACAATGAGCAGTTCTTC
>.|TRBJ2-2|TRBV6-1|.
CASSVDNPGTGELFF
TGTGCCAGCAGTGTCGACAACCCGGGGACCGGGGAGCTGTTTTTT
>.|TRBJ2-6|TRBV9|.
CASSVVRSGANVLTF
TGTGCCAGCAGCGTAGTTAGATCTGGGGCCAACGTCCTGACTTTC
>.|TRBJ2-1|TRBV19|TRBD2
CASRPSGDNEQFF
TGTGCCAGTAGACCTAGCGGTGACAATGAGCAGTTCTTC
>few|TRBJ2-3|TRBV7-2|TRBD2
CASSLSGGSTDTQYF
TGTGCCAGCAGCCTTAGCGGGGGGAGCACAGATACGCAGTATTTT
>.|TRBJ2-1|TRBV4-1|.
CASSLTQQGSNEQFF
TGCGCCAGCAGCTTAACCCAACAGGGTAGCAATGAGCAGTTCTTC
>.|TRBJ1-3|TRBV6-1|.
CASSEAPGTGTYHF
TGTGCCAGCAGTGAAGCCCCTGGGACCGGGACTTACCATTTT
>.|TRBJ2-2|TRBV30|TRBD2
CASPRGGVGELFF
TGTGCCTCCCCTCGGGGGGGGGTCGGGGAGCTGTTTTTT
>.|TRBJ1-5|TRBV6-1|.
CASSTYRVEGQPQHF
TGTGCCAGCAGCACTTACAGGGTAGAAGGGCAGCCCCAGCATTTT
>.|TRBJ1-1|TRBV6-6|TRBD1
CATWTGGTEAFF
TGTGCCACCTGGACAGGAGGGACTGAAGCTTTCTTT